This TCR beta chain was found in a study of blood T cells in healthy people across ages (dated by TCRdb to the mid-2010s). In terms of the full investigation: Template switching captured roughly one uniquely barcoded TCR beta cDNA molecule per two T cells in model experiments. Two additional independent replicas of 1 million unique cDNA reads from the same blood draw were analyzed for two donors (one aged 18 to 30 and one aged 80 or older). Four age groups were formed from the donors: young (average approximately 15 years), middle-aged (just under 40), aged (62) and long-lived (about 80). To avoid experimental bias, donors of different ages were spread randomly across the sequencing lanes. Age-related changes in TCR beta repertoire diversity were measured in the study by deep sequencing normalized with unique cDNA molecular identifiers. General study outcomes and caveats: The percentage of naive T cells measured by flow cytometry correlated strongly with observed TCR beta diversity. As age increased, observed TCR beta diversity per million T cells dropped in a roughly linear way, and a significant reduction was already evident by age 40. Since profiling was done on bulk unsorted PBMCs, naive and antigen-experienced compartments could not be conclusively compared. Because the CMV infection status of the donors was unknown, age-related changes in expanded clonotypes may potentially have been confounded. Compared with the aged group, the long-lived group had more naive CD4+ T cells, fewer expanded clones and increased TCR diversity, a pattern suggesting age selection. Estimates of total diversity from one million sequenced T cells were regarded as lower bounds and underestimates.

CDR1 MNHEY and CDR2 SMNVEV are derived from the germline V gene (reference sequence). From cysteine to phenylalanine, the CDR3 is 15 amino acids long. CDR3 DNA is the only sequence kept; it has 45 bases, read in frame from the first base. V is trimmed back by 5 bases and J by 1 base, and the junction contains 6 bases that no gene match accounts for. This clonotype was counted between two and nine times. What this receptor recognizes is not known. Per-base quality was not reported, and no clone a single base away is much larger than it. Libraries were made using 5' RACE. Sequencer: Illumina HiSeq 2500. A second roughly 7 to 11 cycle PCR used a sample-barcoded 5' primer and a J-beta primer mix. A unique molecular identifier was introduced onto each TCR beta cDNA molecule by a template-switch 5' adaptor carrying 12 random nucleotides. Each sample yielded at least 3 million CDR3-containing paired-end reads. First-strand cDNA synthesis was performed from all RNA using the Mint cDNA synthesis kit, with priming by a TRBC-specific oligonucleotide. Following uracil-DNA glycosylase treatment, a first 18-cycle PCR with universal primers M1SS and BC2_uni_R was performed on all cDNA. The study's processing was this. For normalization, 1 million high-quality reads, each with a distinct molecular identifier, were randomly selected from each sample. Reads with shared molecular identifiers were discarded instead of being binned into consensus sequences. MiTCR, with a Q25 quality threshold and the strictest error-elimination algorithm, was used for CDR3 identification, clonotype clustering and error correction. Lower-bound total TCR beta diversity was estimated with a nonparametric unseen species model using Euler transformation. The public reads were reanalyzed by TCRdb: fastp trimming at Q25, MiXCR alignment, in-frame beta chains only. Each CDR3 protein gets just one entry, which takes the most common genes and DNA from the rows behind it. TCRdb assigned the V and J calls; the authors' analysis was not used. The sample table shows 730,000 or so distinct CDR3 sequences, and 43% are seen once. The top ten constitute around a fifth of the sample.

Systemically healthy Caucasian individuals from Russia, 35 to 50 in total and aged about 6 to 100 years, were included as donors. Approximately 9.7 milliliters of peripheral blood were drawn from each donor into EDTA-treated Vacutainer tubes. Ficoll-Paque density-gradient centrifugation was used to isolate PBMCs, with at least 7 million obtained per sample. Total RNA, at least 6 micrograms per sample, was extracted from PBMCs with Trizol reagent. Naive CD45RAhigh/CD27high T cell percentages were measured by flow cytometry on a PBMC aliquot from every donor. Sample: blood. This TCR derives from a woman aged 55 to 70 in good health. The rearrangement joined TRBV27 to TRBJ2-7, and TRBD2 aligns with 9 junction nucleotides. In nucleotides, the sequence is TGTGCCAGCAGTCCCCAGCGGGAGGAGTCCTACGAGCAGTACTTC. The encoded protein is CASSPQREESYEQYF.